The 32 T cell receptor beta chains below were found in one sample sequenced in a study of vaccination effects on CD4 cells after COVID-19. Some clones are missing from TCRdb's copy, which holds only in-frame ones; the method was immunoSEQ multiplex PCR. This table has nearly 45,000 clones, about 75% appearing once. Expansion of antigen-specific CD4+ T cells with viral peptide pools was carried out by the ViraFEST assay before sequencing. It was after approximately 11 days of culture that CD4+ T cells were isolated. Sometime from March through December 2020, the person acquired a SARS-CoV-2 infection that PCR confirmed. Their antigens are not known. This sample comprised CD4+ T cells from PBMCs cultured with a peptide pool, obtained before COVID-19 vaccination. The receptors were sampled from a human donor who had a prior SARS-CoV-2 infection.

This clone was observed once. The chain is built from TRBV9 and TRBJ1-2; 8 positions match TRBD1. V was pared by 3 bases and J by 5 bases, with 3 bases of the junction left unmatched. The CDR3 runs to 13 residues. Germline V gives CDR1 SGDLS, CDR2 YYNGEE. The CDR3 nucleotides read TGTGCCAGCAGCGCCAGGACAGGGTATGGCTACACCTTC. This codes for CASSARTGYGYTF.

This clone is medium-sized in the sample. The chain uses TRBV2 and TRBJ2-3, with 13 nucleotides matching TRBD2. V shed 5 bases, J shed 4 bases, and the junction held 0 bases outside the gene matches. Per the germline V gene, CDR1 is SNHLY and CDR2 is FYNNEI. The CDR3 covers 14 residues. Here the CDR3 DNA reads TGTGCCAGCAGTACTAGCGGGGGGGCAGATACGCAGTATTTT. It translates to CASSTSGGADTQYF.

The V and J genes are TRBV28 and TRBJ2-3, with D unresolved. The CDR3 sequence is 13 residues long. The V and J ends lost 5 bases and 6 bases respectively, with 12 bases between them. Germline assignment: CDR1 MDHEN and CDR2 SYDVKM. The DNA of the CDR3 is TGTGCCAGCAGTACCTCAGTGGGGGATACGCAGTATTTT. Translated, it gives CASSTSVGDTQYF.

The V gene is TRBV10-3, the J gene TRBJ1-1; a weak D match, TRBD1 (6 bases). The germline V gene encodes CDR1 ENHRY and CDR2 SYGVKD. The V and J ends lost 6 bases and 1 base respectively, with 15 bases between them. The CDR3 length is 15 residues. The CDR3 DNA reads TGTGCCATCAGCCCCCCAGGGACACAGAACACTGAAGCTTTCTTT. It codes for CAISPPGTQNTEAFF.

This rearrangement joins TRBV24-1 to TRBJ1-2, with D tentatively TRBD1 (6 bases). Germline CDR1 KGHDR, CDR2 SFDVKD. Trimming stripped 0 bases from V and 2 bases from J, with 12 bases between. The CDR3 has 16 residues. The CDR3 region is CATSDLHTGRNYGYTF. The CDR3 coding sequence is TGTGCCACCAGTGATTTGCATACAGGGCGAAACTATGGCTACACCTTC.

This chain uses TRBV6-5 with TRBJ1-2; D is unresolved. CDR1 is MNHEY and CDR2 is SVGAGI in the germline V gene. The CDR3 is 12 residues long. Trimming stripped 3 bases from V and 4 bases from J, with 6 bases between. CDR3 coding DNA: TGTGCCAGCAGTTATGACCTCTATGGCTACACCTTC. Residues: CASSYDLYGYTF.

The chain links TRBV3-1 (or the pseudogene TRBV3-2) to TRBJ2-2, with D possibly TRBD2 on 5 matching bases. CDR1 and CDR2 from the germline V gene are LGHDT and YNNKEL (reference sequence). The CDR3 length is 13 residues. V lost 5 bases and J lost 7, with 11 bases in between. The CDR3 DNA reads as TGTGCCAGCAGCTTTGGACTCGTCGGGGAGCTGTTTTTT. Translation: CASSFGLVGELFF.

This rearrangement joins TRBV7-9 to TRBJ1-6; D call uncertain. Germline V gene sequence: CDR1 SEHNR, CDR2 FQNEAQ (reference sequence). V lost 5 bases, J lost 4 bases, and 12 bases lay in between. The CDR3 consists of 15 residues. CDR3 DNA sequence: TGTGCCAGCAGCCAAACCGGAACATATAATTCACCCCTCCACTTT. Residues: CASSQTGTYNSPLHF.

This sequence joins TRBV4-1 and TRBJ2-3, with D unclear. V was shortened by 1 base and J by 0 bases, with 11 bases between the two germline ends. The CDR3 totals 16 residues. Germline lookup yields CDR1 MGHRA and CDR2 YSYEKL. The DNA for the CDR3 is TGCGCCAGCAGCCAAGGTAGTGGGGAAAGCACAGATACGCAGTATTTT. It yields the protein CASSQGSGESTDTQYF.

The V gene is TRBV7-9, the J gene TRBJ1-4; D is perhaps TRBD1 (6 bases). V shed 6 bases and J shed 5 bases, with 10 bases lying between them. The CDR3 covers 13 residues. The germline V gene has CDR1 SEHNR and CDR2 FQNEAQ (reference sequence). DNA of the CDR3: TGTGCCAGCAGACGAGGACAGAATGAAAAACTGTTTTTT. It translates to CASRRGQNEKLFF.

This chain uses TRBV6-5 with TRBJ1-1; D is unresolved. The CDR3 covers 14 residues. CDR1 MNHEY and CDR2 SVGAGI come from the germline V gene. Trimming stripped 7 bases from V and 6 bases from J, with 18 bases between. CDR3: CASTEGGVRAEAFF. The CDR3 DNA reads TGTGCCAGCACCGAGGGCGGGGTAAGAGCTGAAGCTTTCTTT.

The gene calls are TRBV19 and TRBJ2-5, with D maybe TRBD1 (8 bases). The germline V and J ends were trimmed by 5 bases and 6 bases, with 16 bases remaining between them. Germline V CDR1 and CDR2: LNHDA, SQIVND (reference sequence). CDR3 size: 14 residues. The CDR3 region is CASSERDRRKTQYF. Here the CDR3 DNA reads TGTGCCAGTAGTGAGCGGGACAGGCGAAAGACCCAGTACTTC.

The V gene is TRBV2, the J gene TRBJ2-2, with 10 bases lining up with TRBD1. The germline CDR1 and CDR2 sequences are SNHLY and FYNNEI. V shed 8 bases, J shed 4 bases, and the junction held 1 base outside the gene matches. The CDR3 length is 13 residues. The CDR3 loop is CASRDRGTGELFF. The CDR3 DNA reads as TGTGCCAGCCGGGACAGGGGCACCGGGGAGCTGTTTTTT.

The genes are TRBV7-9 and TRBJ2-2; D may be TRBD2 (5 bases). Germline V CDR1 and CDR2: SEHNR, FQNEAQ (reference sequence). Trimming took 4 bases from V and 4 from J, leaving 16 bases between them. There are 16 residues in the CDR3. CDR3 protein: CASSSTPAGVTGELFF. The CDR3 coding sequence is TGTGCCAGCAGCTCCACCCCGGCGGGCGTCACCGGGGAGCTGTTTTTT.

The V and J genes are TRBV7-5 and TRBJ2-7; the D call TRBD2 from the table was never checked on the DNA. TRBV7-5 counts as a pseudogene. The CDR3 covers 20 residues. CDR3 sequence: CARSLAVDNIPNNSGYEQYF. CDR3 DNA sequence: TGTGCCAGAAGCCTAGCCGTGGATAATATCCCAAATAACAGCGGTTACGAGCAGTACTTC.

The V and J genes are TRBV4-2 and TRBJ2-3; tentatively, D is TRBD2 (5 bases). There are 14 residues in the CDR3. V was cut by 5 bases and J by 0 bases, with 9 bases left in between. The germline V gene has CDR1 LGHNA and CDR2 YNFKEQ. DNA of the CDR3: TGTGCCAGCAGCAACGGACTCAGCACAGATACGCAGTATTTT. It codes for CASSNGLSTDTQYF.

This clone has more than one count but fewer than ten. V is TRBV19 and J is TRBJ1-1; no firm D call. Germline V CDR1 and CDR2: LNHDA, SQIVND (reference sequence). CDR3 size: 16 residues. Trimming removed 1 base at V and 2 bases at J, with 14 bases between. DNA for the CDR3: TGTGCCAGTAGTATAGGGAGGGTTGGTGGAAACACTGAAGCTTTCTTT. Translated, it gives CASSIGRVGGNTEAFF.

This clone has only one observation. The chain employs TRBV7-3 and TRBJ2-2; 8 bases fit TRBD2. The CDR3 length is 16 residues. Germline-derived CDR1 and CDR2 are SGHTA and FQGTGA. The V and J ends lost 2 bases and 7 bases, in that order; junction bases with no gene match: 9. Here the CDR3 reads CASSLVVAGSGGELFF. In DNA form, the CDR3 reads TGTGCCAGCAGCTTAGTCGTAGCGGGGAGCGGCGGGGAGCTGTTTTTT.

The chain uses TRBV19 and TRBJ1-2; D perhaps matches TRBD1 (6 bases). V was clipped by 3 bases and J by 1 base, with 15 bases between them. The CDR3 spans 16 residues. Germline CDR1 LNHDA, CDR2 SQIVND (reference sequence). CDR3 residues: CASSMDTGIFNYGYTF. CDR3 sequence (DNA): TGTGCCAGTAGTATGGACACAGGGATTTTTAACTATGGCTACACCTTC. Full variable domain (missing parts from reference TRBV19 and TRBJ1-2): DGGITQSPKYLFRKEGQNVTLSCEQNLNHDAMYWYRQDPGQGLRLIYYSQIVNDFQKGDIAEGYSVSREKKESFPLTVTSAQKNPTAFYLCASSMDTGIFNYGYTFGSGTRLTVV.

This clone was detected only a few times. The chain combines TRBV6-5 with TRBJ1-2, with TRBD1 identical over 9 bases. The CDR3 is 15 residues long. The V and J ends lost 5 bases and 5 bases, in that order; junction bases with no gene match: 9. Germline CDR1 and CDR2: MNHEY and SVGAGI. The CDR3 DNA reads TGTGCCAGCAGTCCCAAACAGGGGGCTGGATATGGCTACACCTTC. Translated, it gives CASSPKQGAGYGYTF.

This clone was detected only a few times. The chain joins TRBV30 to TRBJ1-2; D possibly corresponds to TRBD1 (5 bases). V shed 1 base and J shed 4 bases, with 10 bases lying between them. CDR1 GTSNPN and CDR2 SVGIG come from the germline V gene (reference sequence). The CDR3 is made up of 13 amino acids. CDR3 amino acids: CAWSGGAGYGYTF. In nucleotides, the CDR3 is TGTGCCTGGAGTGGAGGGGCTGGCTATGGCTACACCTTC.

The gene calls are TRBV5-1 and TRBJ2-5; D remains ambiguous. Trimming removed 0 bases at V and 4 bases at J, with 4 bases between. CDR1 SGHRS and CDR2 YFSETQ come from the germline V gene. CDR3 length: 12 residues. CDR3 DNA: TGCGCCAGCAGCTTGGCCCGAGAGACCCAGTACTTC. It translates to CASSLARETQYF.

Here the CDR3 reads CASKGPGSYYGYTF. The CDR3 coding sequence is TGTGCCAGTAAAGGGCCAGGGTCTTACTATGGCTACACCTTC. The chain combines TRBV19 with TRBJ1-2; D perhaps matches TRBD1 (5 bases). Germline V CDR1 and CDR2: LNHDA, SQIVND (reference sequence). V gave up 7 bases and J gave up 3 bases, with 15 bases separating them. The CDR3 loop spans 14 amino acids.

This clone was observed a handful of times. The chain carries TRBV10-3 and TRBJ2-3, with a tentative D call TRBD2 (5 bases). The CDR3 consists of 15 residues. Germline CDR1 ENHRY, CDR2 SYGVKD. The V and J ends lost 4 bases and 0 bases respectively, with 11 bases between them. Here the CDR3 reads CAISGLGGSTDTQYF. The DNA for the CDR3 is TGTGCCATCAGTGGTTTAGGCGGGAGCACAGATACGCAGTATTTT.

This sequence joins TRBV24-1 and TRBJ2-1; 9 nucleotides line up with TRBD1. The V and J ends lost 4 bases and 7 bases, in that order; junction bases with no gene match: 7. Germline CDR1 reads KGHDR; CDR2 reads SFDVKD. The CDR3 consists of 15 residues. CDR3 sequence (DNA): TGTGCCACCAGTGACCGGGACAGGGAGGGAAATGAGCAGTTCTTC. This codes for CATSDRDREGNEQFF.

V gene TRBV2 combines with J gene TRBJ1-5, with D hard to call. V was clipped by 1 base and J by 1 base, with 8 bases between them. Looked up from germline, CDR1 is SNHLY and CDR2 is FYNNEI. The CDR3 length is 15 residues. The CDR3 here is CASSEERGSNQPQHF. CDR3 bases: TGTGCCAGCAGTGAAGAGCGTGGCAGCAATCAGCCCCAGCATTTT. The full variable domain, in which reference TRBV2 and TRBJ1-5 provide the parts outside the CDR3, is EPEVTQTPSHQVTQMGQEVILRCVPISNHLYFYWYRQILGQKVEFLVSFYNNEISEKSEIFDDQFSVERPDGSNFTLKIRSTKLEDSAMYFCASSEERGSNQPQHFGDGTRLSIL.

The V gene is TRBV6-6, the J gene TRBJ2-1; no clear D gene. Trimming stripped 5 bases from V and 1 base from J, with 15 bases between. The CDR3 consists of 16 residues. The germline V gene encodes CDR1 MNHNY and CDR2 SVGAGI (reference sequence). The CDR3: CASSIRTANSYNEQFF. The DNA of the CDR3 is TGTGCCAGCAGTATCCGGACGGCCAATTCCTACAATGAGCAGTTCTTC.

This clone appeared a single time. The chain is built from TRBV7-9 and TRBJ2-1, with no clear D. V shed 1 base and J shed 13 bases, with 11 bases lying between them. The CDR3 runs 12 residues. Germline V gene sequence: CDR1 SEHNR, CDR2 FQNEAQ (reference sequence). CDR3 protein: CASSLGQTRQFF. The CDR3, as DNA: TGTGCCAGCAGCTTAGGGCAGACCAGACAGTTCTTC.

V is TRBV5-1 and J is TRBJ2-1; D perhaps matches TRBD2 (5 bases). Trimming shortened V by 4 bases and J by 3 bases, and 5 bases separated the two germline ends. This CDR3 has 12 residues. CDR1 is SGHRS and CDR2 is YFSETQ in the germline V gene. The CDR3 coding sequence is TGCGCCAGCAGCCGGGGCTACAATGAGCAGTTCTTC. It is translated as CASSRGYNEQFF.

CDR3 DNA sequence: TGTGCCAGCAGTTTGCAGGGGATCGCACAGCCCCAGCATTTT. It codes for CASSLQGIAQPQHF. The chain recombines TRBV28 with TRBJ1-5; TRBD1 might be the D (6 bases). The CDR3 contains 14 residues. V was clipped by 3 bases and J by 7 bases, with 13 bases between them. CDR1 and CDR2 from the germline V gene are MDHEN and SYDVKM. Combining the CDR3 with reference TRBV28 and TRBJ1-5 gives the whole variable domain DVKVTQSSRYLVKRTGEKVFLECVQDMDHENMFWYRQDPGLGLRLIYFSYDVKMKEKGDIPEGYSVSREKKERFSLILESASTNQTSMYLCASSLQGIAQPQHFGDGTRLSIL.

CDR3 nucleotides: TGTGCCAGCAGCCAATTTGTACTAGCGCGGGGAGAGCAGTTCTTC. It is translated as CASSQFVLARGEQFF. The chain links TRBV3-1 (or the pseudogene TRBV3-2) to TRBJ2-1; TRBD2 matches 7 bases. V shed 2 bases, J shed 10 bases, and the junction held 11 bases outside the gene matches. CDR1 is LGHDT, CDR2 YNNKEL, per germline (reference sequence). This CDR3 spans 15 amino acids.

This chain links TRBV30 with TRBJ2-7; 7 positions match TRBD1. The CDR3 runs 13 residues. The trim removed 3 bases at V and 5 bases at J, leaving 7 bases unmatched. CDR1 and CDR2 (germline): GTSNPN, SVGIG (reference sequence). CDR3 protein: CAWRSPGGNEQYF. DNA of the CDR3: TGTGCCTGGAGATCGCCAGGGGGAAACGAGCAGTACTTC. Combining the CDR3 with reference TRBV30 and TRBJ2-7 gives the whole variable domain SQTIHQWPATLVQPVGSPLSLECTVEGTSNPNLYWYRQAAGRGLQLLFYSVGIGQISSEVPQNLSASRPQDRQFILSSKKLLLSDSGFYLCAWRSPGGNEQYFGPGTRLTVT.